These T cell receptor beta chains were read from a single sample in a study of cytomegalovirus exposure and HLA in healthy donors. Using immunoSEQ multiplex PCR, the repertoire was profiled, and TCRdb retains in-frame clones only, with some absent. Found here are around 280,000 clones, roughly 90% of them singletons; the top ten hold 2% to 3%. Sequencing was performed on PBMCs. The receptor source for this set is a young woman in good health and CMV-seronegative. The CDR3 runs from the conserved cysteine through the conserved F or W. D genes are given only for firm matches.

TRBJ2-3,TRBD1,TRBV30,CAWSQGQGADTQYF,TGTGCCTGGAGTCAAGGACAGGGGGCAGATACGCAGTATTTT
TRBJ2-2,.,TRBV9,CASSRGYPIDTGELFF,TGTGCCAGCAGCAGGGGGTACCCGATTGACACCGGGGAGCTGTTTTTT
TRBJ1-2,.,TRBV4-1,CASSHPVTGLNYGYTF,TGCGCCAGCAGCCACCCAGTCACAGGGCTCAACTATGGCTACACCTTC
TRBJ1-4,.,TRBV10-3,CAISATQEGASKLFF,TGTGCCATCAGTGCTACGCAGGAGGGAGCGAGTAAACTGTTTTTT
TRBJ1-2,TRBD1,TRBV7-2,CASSWIGTDLNYGYTF,TGTGCCAGCAGCTGGATCGGGACAGACCTTAACTATGGCTACACCTTC
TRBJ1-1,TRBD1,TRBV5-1,CASSLAGTGVFNTEAFF,TGCGCCAGCAGCTTGGCCGGGACAGGGGTCTTCAACACTGAAGCTTTCTTT
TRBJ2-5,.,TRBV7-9,CASSLGGRETQYF,TGTGCCAGCAGCTTAGGAGGGAGGGAGACCCAGTACTTC
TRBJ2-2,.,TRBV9,CASSVASTGELFF,TGTGCCAGCAGCGTAGCCTCCACCGGGGAGCTGTTTTTT
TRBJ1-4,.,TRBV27,CASSQGQPNEKLFF,TGTGCCAGCAGTCAGGGACAACCTAATGAAAAACTGTTTTTT
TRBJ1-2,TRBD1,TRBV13,CASSFGTGGSANYGYTF,TGTGCCAGCAGCTTCGGGACAGGGGGCAGCGCTAACTATGGCTACACCTTC
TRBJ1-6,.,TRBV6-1,CASSEAQLDSGSPLHF,TGTGCCAGCAGTGAAGCGCAACTGGACAGCGGATCACCCCTCCACTTT
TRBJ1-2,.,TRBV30,CAWNRASGEGYTF,TGTGCCTGGAACCGAGCCTCGGGGGAGGGCTACACCTTC
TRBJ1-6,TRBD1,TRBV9,CASSVVDRVDSPLHF,TGTGCCAGCAGCGTAGTCGACAGGGTAGATTCACCCCTCCACTTT
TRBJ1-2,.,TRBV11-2,CASSLGVGNYGYTF,TGTGCCAGCAGCTTAGGTGTCGGTAACTATGGCTACACCTTC
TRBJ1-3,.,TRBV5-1,CASSLDPGRGNTIYF,TGCGCCAGCAGCTTGGATCCAGGGAGGGGAAACACCATATATTTT
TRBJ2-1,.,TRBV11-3,CASSPQVDSEQFF,TGTGCCAGCAGCCCACAGGTTGACAGTGAGCAGTTCTTC
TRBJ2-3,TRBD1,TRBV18,CASSPGPGQGPDTQYF,TGTGCCAGCTCACCGGGGCCGGGACAGGGTCCCGATACGCAGTATTTT
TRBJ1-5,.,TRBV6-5,CASSTGQNNQPQHF,TGTGCCAGCAGCACCGGACAGAATAATCAGCCCCAGCATTTT
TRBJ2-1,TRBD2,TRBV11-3,CASSLGLAGDNEQFF,TGTGCCAGCAGCTTAGGGCTAGCGGGGGACAATGAGCAGTTCTTC
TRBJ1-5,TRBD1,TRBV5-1,CASSSGQENQPQHF,TGCGCCAGCAGCTCGGGACAGGAGAATCAGCCCCAGCATTTT
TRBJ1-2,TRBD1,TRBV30,CAWSPGGDYGYTF,TGTGCCTGGAGTCCAGGGGGCGACTATGGCTACACCTTC
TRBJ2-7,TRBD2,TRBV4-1,CASSGLAGPYEQYF,TGCGCCAGCTCCGGACTAGCGGGGCCCTACGAGCAGTACTTC
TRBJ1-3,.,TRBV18,CASSPPAGTRNTIYF,TGTGCCAGCTCACCACCGGCGGGAACTCGAAACACCATATATTTT
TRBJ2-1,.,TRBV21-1,CACSRVIGSYNEQFF,TGTGCCTGCTCCCGGGTGATCGGCTCCTACAATGAGCAGTTCTTC